The clone carrying this T cell receptor (beta chain) was counted between two and nine times. Its antigen is not known. PBMCs, at least 6 million per sample, were isolated. The record originates from a study of blood T cells in healthy people across ages. A second PCR, run for roughly 7 to 11 cycles, used a sample-barcoded 5' primer plus a J-beta primer mix. From the 5' RACE reads, TCRdb called clonotypes with MiXCR, one entry per CDR3 protein. The table has about 650,000 distinct CDR3 sequences, about 32% seen once. Whole-study results and caveats: Long-lived donors had more naive CD4+ cells and higher diversity than aged donors. Investigators viewed diversity estimates from one million T cells as underestimates, the study reported. Naive T cell percentage showed a strong correlation with the diversity of TCR beta.

This receptor was obtained from an elderly woman in good health. Sequenced: blood.

The CDR3: CASSPKGGTVNTEAFF. The CDR3, as DNA: TGCGCCAGCAGCCCCAAGGGGGGGACGGTGAACACTGAAGCTTTCTTT. This rearrangement joins TRBV4-3 to TRBJ1-1; maybe TRBD1 (6 bases). CDR1 and CDR2 (germline): LGHNA, YSLEER. The CDR3 contains 16 residues. V lost 4 bases to trimming and J lost 0 bases, with 15 bases between them.